A single sample gave rise to the 26 T cell receptor beta chains below, sequenced in a study of T cell responses to AZD1222 COVID-19 vaccine. Libraries were prepared by immunoSEQ multiplex PCR; TCRdb keeps only in-frame clonotypes and omits some of them. This sample has around 160,000 clones; about 90% occur once, and the top ten carry more than 5.5%. The starting material was peripheral blood, obtained on day 0 of AZD1222 vaccination. Source of these receptors: an adult in good health.

This chain links TRBV27 with TRBJ1-3, with D perhaps TRBD1 (6 bases). CDR3 length equals 17 residues. V lost 5 bases and J 4 bases, leaving 21 bases between the germline ends. Germline loops: CDR1 MNHEY, CDR2 SMNVEV (reference sequence). The chain's CDR3 is CASSLRGGGRGGNTIYF. DNA for the CDR3: TGTGCCAGCAGTCTCCGAGGGGGAGGGAGGGGAGGAAACACCATATATTTT.

V usage is TRBV20-1 and J usage is TRBJ1-5; TRBD1 matches 7 bases. The CDR3 contains 11 residues. Germline V gene lookup returns CDR1 DFQATT and CDR2 SNEGSKA (reference sequence). In DNA form, the CDR3 reads TGCAGCACAGGGGGCAATCAGCCCCAGCATTTT. Protein sequence: CSTGGNQPQHF.

The chain carries TRBV14 and TRBJ2-4; TRBD1 agrees at 7 bases. The CDR3 covers 12 residues. V was clipped by 4 bases and J by 11 bases; unmatched bases: 5. In germline, CDR1 is SGHDN, CDR2 FVKESK. Written as DNA, the CDR3 is TGTGCCAGCAGCCCGAAAGGGACAGTTCAGTACTTC. Translation: CASSPKGTVQYF.

This chain connects TRBV5-6 to TRBJ1-4; D is unresolved. The germline V gene has CDR1 SGHDT and CDR2 YYEEEE. Trimming removed 2 bases from V and 0 bases from J, with 5 bases in between. The CDR3 length is 14 residues. As DNA, the CDR3 is TGTGCCAGCAGCTTCGGTGCAACTAATGAAAAACTGTTTTTT. This codes for CASSFGATNEKLFF. The full variable domain, completed using reference TRBV5-6 and TRBJ1-4, is DAGVTQSPTHLIKTRGQQVTLRCSPKSGHDTVSWYQQALGQGPQFIFQYYEEEERQRGNFPDRFSGHQFPNYSSELNVNALLLGDSALYLCASSFGATNEKLFFGSGTQLSVL.

This clone appeared once. The genes are TRBV19 and TRBJ2-2; 10 bases are a match to TRBD2. Germline lookup yields CDR1 LNHDA and CDR2 SQIVND (reference sequence). There are 17 residues in the CDR3. V lost 7 bases and J lost 3; bases outside the gene matches: 11. For the CDR3, the DNA is TGTGCCAGTACCCTAACTAGCGGGAAATCGGACACCGGGGAGCTGTTTTTT. Translation: CASTLTSGKSDTGELFF.

On this clone itself: The same CDR3 is also encoded by other DNA sequences in this sample. The chain carries TRBV6-2 or TRBV6-3 and TRBJ1-5; no clear D gene. Germline V CDR1 and CDR2: MNHEY, SVGEGT. The V end lost 3 bases, the J end lost 7 bases, and 10 bases lay between the germline ends. The CDR3 is 13 residues long. The CDR3 region is CASSYGGRQPQHF. For the CDR3, the DNA is TGTGCCAGCAGTTATGGTGGAAGGCAGCCCCAGCATTTT.

CDR3 in DNA: TGTGCCAGCAGTTTGTCCGGACTAGCGGGAGGGTCTAGCGGGGAGCTGTTTTTT. As protein: CASSLSGLAGGSSGELFF. V is TRBV27 and J is TRBJ2-2; 15 bases agree with TRBD2. CDR3 length equals 18 residues. In germline, CDR1 is MNHEY, CDR2 SMNVEV (reference sequence). With V trimmed by 3 bases and J by 7 bases, 9 bases remained unmatched.

This CDR3 reads CASSERFGNNSPLHF. The CDR3 coding sequence is TGTGCCAGCAGTGAGCGCTTTGGAAATAATTCACCCCTCCACTTT. The chain is built from TRBV2 and TRBJ1-6, with D hard to call. V lost 3 bases, J lost 5 bases, and 11 bases lay in between. The CDR3 length is 15 residues. Germline loops: CDR1 SNHLY, CDR2 FYNNEI.

This chain joins TRBV7-9 and TRBJ2-5; a weak D match, TRBD1 (6 bases). Trimming removed 0 bases at V and 4 bases at J, with 9 bases between. Germline CDR1 SEHNR, CDR2 FQNEAQ (reference sequence). CDR3 length equals 14 residues. DNA for the CDR3: TGTGCCAGCAGCTTAGCCCAGGGGAGAGAGACCCAGTACTTC. Its translation: CASSLAQGRETQYF.

The chain carries TRBV18 and TRBJ1-3, with TRBD1 as a possible D gene (6 bases). This CDR3 contains 16 residues. Looked up from germline, CDR1 is KGHSH and CDR2 is LQKENI. Trimming took 3 bases from V and 4 from J, leaving 16 bases between them. The CDR3: CASSPGARDEGNTIYF. As DNA, the CDR3 is TGTGCCAGCTCACCGGGGGCCAGGGACGAAGGAAACACCATATATTTT.

The V gene is TRBV7-2, the J gene TRBJ2-6, with D possibly being TRBD1 (6 bases). V lost 10 bases to trimming and J lost 2 bases, with 18 bases between them. From germline, CDR1 is SGHTA and CDR2 FQGNSA. The CDR3 has 16 amino acids. CDR3 residues: CATKIDRTAGANVLTF. The CDR3 DNA reads TGTGCCACGAAAATCGACAGGACAGCTGGGGCCAACGTCCTGACTTTC.

V is TRBV5-1 and J is TRBJ2-7; the match to TRBD1 covers 10 bases. Germline V gene data show CDR1 as SGHRS and CDR2 as YFSETQ. This CDR3 is built from 13 residues. V lost 4 bases to trimming and J lost 5 bases; unmatched junction nucleotides: 3. The CDR3, as DNA: TGCGCCAGCAGCCGACAGGGGGCCAACGAGCAGTACTTC. Encoded protein: CASSRQGANEQYF.

The chain is built from TRBV19 and TRBJ2-1; D unresolved. V was shortened by 6 bases and J by 0 bases, with 12 bases between the two germline ends. Germline assignment: CDR1 LNHDA and CDR2 SQIVND (reference sequence). The CDR3 runs to 15 residues. CDR3 sequence: CASSEARSSYNEQFF. CDR3 nucleotide sequence: TGTGCCAGTAGCGAGGCTAGGTCCTCCTACAATGAGCAGTTCTTC.

V gene TRBV2 combines with J gene TRBJ1-3; D is undetermined. Germline CDR1 reads SNHLY; CDR2 reads FYNNEI. The V end was cut by 2 bases, the J end by 0 bases, with 8 bases between. The CDR3 is made up of 15 amino acids. The CDR3: CASSELQFSGNTIYF. The CDR3 DNA follows: TGTGCCAGCAGTGAACTGCAGTTCTCTGGAAACACCATATATTTT.

This clone was detected a few times. The V and J genes are TRBV28 and TRBJ1-6; D may be TRBD1 (6 bases). Germline loops: CDR1 MDHEN, CDR2 SYDVKM. V lost 2 bases, J lost 9 bases, and 11 bases lay in between. This CDR3 has 14 amino acids. The CDR3 is CASSLPQGGSPLHF. DNA of the CDR3: TGTGCCAGCAGTTTACCACAGGGTGGTTCACCCCTCCACTTT.

The rearrangement joins TRBV27 to TRBJ2-6; TRBD1 matches 9 bases. The J segment lost 0 bases and the V segment lost 6 bases, leaving 9 bases of the junction unmatched. In germline, CDR1 is MNHEY, CDR2 SMNVEV (reference sequence). This CDR3 comprises 18 residues. CDR3 coding DNA: TGTGCCAGCAGCTGGACAGGGGAGGGCTCCTCTGGGGCCAACGTCCTGACTTTC. Protein: CASSWTGEGSSGANVLTF.

This clone was counted between two and nine times. The chain employs TRBV5-1 and TRBJ2-7; possibly TRBD1 or TRBD2 for D (5 bases each). This CDR3 has 13 amino acids. The V gene's germline CDR1 is SGHRS and CDR2 YFSETQ. With 0 bases removed from V and 12 bases from J, the gap between germline ends came to 16 bases. CDR3 nucleotide sequence: TGCGCCAGCAGCTTGGTTGGGGGATCGGATTCGTACTTC. This codes for CASSLVGGSDSYF. The full variable domain, with the rest looked up from reference TRBV5-1 and TRBJ2-7, is KAGVTQTPRYLIKTRGQQVTLSCSPISGHRSVSWYQQTPGQGLQFLFEYFSETQRNKGNFPGRFSGRQFSNSRSEMNVSTLELGDSALYLCASSLVGGSDSYFGPGTRLTVT.

The chain recombines TRBV30 with TRBJ1-5, with D unresolved. This CDR3 has 13 residues. The V end lost 0 bases, the J end lost 3 bases, and 6 bases lay between the germline ends. The germline V gene has CDR1 GTSNPN and CDR2 SVGIG (reference sequence). The CDR3 region is CAWSVGDNQPQHF. CDR3 nucleotide sequence: TGTGCCTGGAGTGTAGGAGACAATCAGCCCCAGCATTTT.

The rearrangement joins TRBV10-3 to TRBJ1-6; 7 positions agree with TRBD1. Germline CDR1 ENHRY, CDR2 SYGVKD. This CDR3 is built from 13 residues. V lost 6 bases, J lost 8 bases, and 4 bases stayed unmatched. The chain's CDR3 is CAIRRQGDSPLHF. The CDR3 DNA reads TGTGCCATCAGGAGACAGGGTGATTCACCCCTCCACTTT.

This chain connects TRBV11-1 to TRBJ2-3, with a weak D call TRBD1 (6 bases). This CDR3 has 16 residues. Germline CDR1 reads SGHAT; CDR2 reads FQDESV (reference sequence). The V gene lost 7 bases and the J gene lost 5 bases, with 22 bases spanning the gap. DNA for the CDR3: TGTGCCAGCACCCGAAACTCAGGGGCCCTCAGAGATACGCAGTATTTT. This codes for CASTRNSGALRDTQYF.

V gene TRBV19 combines with J gene TRBJ1-2; D perhaps matches TRBD1 (5 bases). The V gene lost 3 bases and the J gene lost 7 bases, with 12 bases spanning the gap. The germline V gene encodes CDR1 LNHDA and CDR2 SQIVND (reference sequence). This CDR3 region has 13 residues. CDR3: CASSIGVGRGYTF. In DNA, the CDR3 is TGTGCCAGTAGTATCGGTGTGGGGCGTGGCTACACCTTC.

The chain joins TRBV6-5 to TRBJ1-1, with D tentatively TRBD1 (6 bases). From germline, CDR1 is MNHEY and CDR2 SVGAGI. V was pared by 2 bases and J by 10 bases, with 17 bases between. The CDR3 extends over 14 amino acids. Here the CDR3 reads CASSYDGQGTGAFF. CDR3 nucleotide sequence: TGTGCCAGCAGTTACGACGGGCAGGGGACCGGAGCTTTCTTT.

The J gene is TRBJ2-7, the V gene TRBV11-2; no clear D. The CDR3 totals 16 residues. Trimming stripped 4 bases from V and 3 bases from J, with 19 bases between. Germline loops: CDR1 SGHAT, CDR2 FQNNGV. This CDR3 reads CASSSIQTTGDYEQYF. CDR3 nucleotides: TGTGCCAGCAGCTCCATTCAAACGACGGGTGACTACGAGCAGTACTTC.

The gene calls are TRBV4-1 and TRBJ1-5; 9 bases are shared with TRBD1. The CDR3 sequence is 16 residues long. Unmatched junction bases numbered 3, after V lost 0 bases and J lost 3 bases. Germline assignment: CDR1 MGHRA and CDR2 YSYEKL. The CDR3 bases are TGCGCCAGCAGCCAAGAGGGACAGGGCTACAATCAGCCCCAGCATTTT. It specifies CASSQEGQGYNQPQHF.

This clone was detected once. The rearrangement links TRBV10-1 to TRBJ2-1; no definite D call. The CDR3 spans 17 residues. V dropped 3 bases and J dropped 2 bases, with 17 bases sitting between them. The germline V gene has CDR1 WNHNN and CDR2 SYGVQD (reference sequence). The chain's CDR3 is CASSDWWPPPPYNEQFF. The DNA for the CDR3 is TGCGCCAGCAGTGACTGGTGGCCACCGCCTCCCTACAATGAGCAGTTCTTC.

The chain has TRBV11-2 and TRBJ1-6, with a tentative D call TRBD1 (5 bases). The germline V gene has CDR1 SGHAT and CDR2 FQNNGV. This CDR3 contains 15 residues. Trimming took off 5 bases at V and 7 bases at J, with 15 bases between the two ends. Written as DNA, the CDR3 is TGTGCCAGCAGCGAAATGGGACGGCGAAATTCACCCCTCCACTTT. Its translation: CASSEMGRRNSPLHF.